The 23 T cell receptor beta chains reported below all come from one sample, sequenced in a study of T cell responses to AZD1222 COVID-19 vaccine. Profiling relied on immunoSEQ multiplex PCR, and the TCRdb table lists in-frame clones only, not all of them. This table has around 110,000 clones, 80% to 90% appearing once. The sample here was peripheral blood, taken on day 0 of AZD1222 vaccination. The receptors stem from an adult in good health.

The V gene is TRBV6-2 or TRBV6-3, the J gene TRBJ1-5; tentatively, D is TRBD1 (5 bases). This CDR3 region has 14 residues. The V and J ends lost 5 bases and 5 bases respectively, with 13 bases between them. The germline CDR1 and CDR2 sequences are MNHEY and SVGEGT. The CDR3 reads CASSGRDGHQPQHF. The CDR3 bases are TGTGCCAGCAGTGGCAGGGACGGCCATCAGCCCCAGCATTTT.

This rearrangement joins TRBV18 to TRBJ1-4; 10 bases are shared with TRBD1. The germline CDR1 and CDR2 sequences are KGHSH and LQKENI. The CDR3 extends over 14 amino acids. The ends lost 5 bases at V and 8 bases at J; junction bases unmatched: 5. The CDR3 reads CASSSGQGNEKLFF. In nucleotides, the CDR3 is TGTGCCAGCTCATCGGGACAGGGGAACGAAAAACTGTTTTTT.

This clone was seen a single time. The chain couples TRBV6-5 to TRBJ1-6, with 9 nucleotides matching TRBD1. Looked up from germline, CDR1 is MNHEY and CDR2 is SVGAGI. The J segment lost 11 bases and the V segment lost 6 bases, leaving 5 bases of the junction unmatched. The CDR3 has 13 residues. CDR3 in amino acids: CASRQGQGAPLHF. In nucleotides, the CDR3 is TGTGCCAGCAGGCAGGGACAGGGCGCACCCCTCCACTTT.

The rearrangement joins TRBV7-2 to TRBJ2-7; 12 bases line up with TRBD1. In germline, CDR1 is SGHTA, CDR2 FQGNSA. The CDR3 sequence is 16 residues long. The junction had 12 bases not matched to a gene; V was cut back by 6 bases and J by 6 bases. The DNA of the CDR3 is TGTGCCAGCAGTTCCATTTCCGGGACAGGGGGCGTCGAGCAGTACTTC. This gives the protein CASSSISGTGGVEQYF.

V and J are TRBV7-2 and TRBJ1-1; TRBD1 might be the D (5 bases). Trimming shortened V by 6 bases and J by 11 bases, and 16 bases separated the two germline ends. CDR1 and CDR2 (germline): SGHTA, FQGNSA. The CDR3 spans 12 residues. CDR3 coding DNA: TGTGCCAGCAGACACGACAGCCGTGAGGCTTTCTTT. Its translation: CASRHDSREAFF.

V and J are TRBV7-3 and TRBJ1-1, with a weak D call TRBD1 (6 bases). V lost 3 bases and J 1 base, leaving 9 bases between the germline ends. Germline CDR1 SGHTA, CDR2 FQGTGA. The CDR3 has 14 residues. The CDR3 nucleotides are TGTGCCAGCAGCTTGGGGGCTGGGAACACTGAAGCTTTCTTT. Its translation is CASSLGAGNTEAFF. The variable domain in full, with the rest retrieved from reference TRBV7-3 and TRBJ1-1, is GAGVSQTPSNKVTEKGKYVELRCDPISGHTALYWYRQSLGQGPEFLIYFQGTGAADDSGLPNDRFFAVRPEGSVSTLKIQRTERGDSAVYLCASSLGAGNTEAFFGQGTRLTVV.

A note on this clone: The sample carries other DNA sequences with the same CDR3. The chain joins TRBV2 to TRBJ1-2, with D uncertain. The CDR3 extends over 10 amino acids. Germline lookup yields CDR1 SNHLY and CDR2 FYNNEI. The V end was cut by 3 bases, the J end by 4 bases, with 0 bases between. Here the CDR3 DNA reads TGTGCCAGCAGTGACTATGGCTACACCTTC. Its translation is CASSDYGYTF.

V is TRBV28 and J is TRBJ2-2; D not certain. The V end lost 4 bases, the J end lost 0 bases, and 12 bases lay between the germline ends. Germline-derived CDR1 and CDR2 are MDHEN and SYDVKM. The CDR3 consists of 16 residues. The CDR3 DNA is TGTGCCAGCAGTTCCTTTGGCGAGGCGAACACCGGGGAGCTGTTTTTT. Protein: CASSSFGEANTGELFF. Combining the CDR3 with reference TRBV28 and TRBJ2-2 gives the whole variable domain DVKVTQSSRYLVKRTGEKVFLECVQDMDHENMFWYRQDPGLGLRLIYFSYDVKMKEKGDIPEGYSVSREKKERFSLILESASTNQTSMYLCASSSFGEANTGELFFGEGSRLTVL.

The chain carries TRBV25-1 and TRBJ1-3, with D tentatively TRBD1 (5 bases). Germline CDR1 reads MGHDK; CDR2 reads SYGVNS. V lost 2 bases, J lost 6 bases, and 11 bases lay in between. CDR3 length: 14 residues. CDR3 nucleotide sequence: TGTGCCAGCAGTGAAGGGGGTTGGATAAACACCATATATTTT. As protein: CASSEGGWINTIYF.

The V call is TRBV7-2, the J call TRBJ2-1, with D perhaps matching TRBD2 (5 bases). CDR3 length: 17 residues. Germline V gives CDR1 SGHTA, CDR2 FQGNSA. Trimming pared 1 base from V and 6 bases from J, leaving 19 bases between. The CDR3, as DNA: TGTGCCAGCAGCTTAGGATTGGGCAGCGGCGACTTCAATGAGCAGTTCTTC. This translates into CASSLGLGSGDFNEQFF.

CDR3 DNA sequence: TGCGCCAGCAGCCAAGTACCTTTAATCAGGGGACTGATGAACACTGAAGCTTTCTTT. It codes for CASSQVPLIRGLMNTEAFF. This chain connects TRBV4-1 to TRBJ1-1, with D possibly matching TRBD1 (6 bases). Trimming shortened V by 1 base and J by 0 bases, and 21 bases separated the two germline ends. The CDR3 is 19 residues long. The germline CDR1 and CDR2 sequences are MGHRA and YSYEKL.

The CDR3 loop is CASSQQTGGYEQYF. DNA of the CDR3: TGCGCCAGCAGCCAGCAGACAGGGGGCTACGAGCAGTACTTC. V gene TRBV4-3 combines with J gene TRBJ2-7, with 9 bases lining up with TRBD1. With 3 bases clipped from V and 3 bases from J, the junction kept 3 bases outside the gene matches. Germline CDR1 LGHNA, CDR2 YSLEER. The CDR3 covers 14 residues.

The chain joins TRBV7-7 to TRBJ1-4; D unresolved. Trimming took 5 bases from V and 7 from J, leaving 11 bases between them. This CDR3 has 13 residues. CDR1 is SSHAT and CDR2 is FNYEAQ in the germline V gene (reference sequence). The CDR3 spells CASSIGVGEKLFF. Written as DNA, the CDR3 is TGTGCCAGCAGCATAGGAGTCGGTGAAAAACTGTTTTTT.

The rearrangement joins TRBV2 to TRBJ2-2, with TRBD2 matching over 14 bases. With 6 bases clipped from V and 4 bases from J, the junction kept 7 bases outside the gene matches. Germline V gene lookup returns CDR1 SNHLY and CDR2 FYNNEI. The CDR3 extends over 17 amino acids. This CDR3 reads CASRRLAGGPSTGELFF. CDR3 coding DNA: TGTGCCAGCAGAAGACTAGCGGGGGGGCCGAGCACCGGGGAGCTGTTTTTT.

In DNA form, the CDR3 reads TGCGCCAGCAGCTTGGGGACAGGGGCTTTCAACACTGAAGCTTTCTTT. It codes for CASSLGTGAFNTEAFF. The chain combines TRBV5-1 with TRBJ1-1; 9 positions agree with TRBD1. Germline V lookup: CDR1 SGHRS, CDR2 YFSETQ. The CDR3 loop spans 16 amino acids. J lost 2 bases, V lost 0 bases, and 5 bases had no gene match.

The genes are TRBV18 and TRBJ1-1; no reliable D call. Germline CDR1 reads KGHSH; CDR2 reads LQKENI. The CDR3 is made up of 17 amino acids. Trimming left V 2 bases short and J 2 bases short, with 18 bases between. The CDR3 spells CASSPSGPRILNTEAFF. For the CDR3, the DNA is TGTGCCAGCTCACCATCAGGCCCCCGAATCTTAAACACTGAAGCTTTCTTT.

J is TRBJ1-2 and V is TRBV5-1; 8 nucleotides align to TRBD1. The CDR3 extends over 15 amino acids. V lost 1 base, J lost 3 bases, and 5 bases stayed unmatched. Germline CDR1 reads SGHRS; CDR2 reads YFSETQ. The CDR3 region has the DNA TGCGCCAGCAGCTTGATTGCAGGGGGCGACTATGGCTACACCTTC. It translates to CASSLIAGGDYGYTF.

This clone was seen just once. The V and J genes are TRBV6-5 and TRBJ1-5; no definite D call. The length of the CDR3 is 14 residues. The germline CDR1 and CDR2 sequences are MNHEY and SVGAGI. Trimming removed 6 bases at V and 1 base at J, with 10 bases between. The CDR3 here is CASRDNGSNQPQHF. CDR3 nucleotides: TGTGCCAGCAGGGATAACGGGAGCAATCAGCCCCAGCATTTT.

The chain is built from TRBV18 and TRBJ1-3; D is unresolved. The CDR3 is made up of 16 amino acids. CDR1 and CDR2 (germline): KGHSH, LQKENI. V was cut by 0 bases and J by 1 base, with 10 bases left in between. This CDR3 reads CASSPPGGGSGNTIYF. The CDR3, as DNA: TGTGCCAGCTCACCACCGGGAGGCGGGTCTGGAAACACCATATATTTT.

The V call is TRBV6-5, the J call TRBJ2-7, with D perhaps matching TRBD2 (6 bases). This CDR3 region has 14 residues. The germline CDR1 and CDR2 sequences are MNHEY and SVGAGI. V was clipped by 4 bases and J by 3 bases, with 13 bases between them. The CDR3 DNA is TGTGCCAGCAGTTCAGGGCTAGCGTACTACGAGCAGTACTTC. It specifies CASSSGLAYYEQYF.

The chain recombines TRBV5-8 with TRBJ2-1; 9 bases agree with TRBD2. The V gene's germline CDR1 is SGHTS and CDR2 YDEGEE. The trim removed 1 base at V and 8 bases at J, leaving 10 bases unmatched. The CDR3 length is 16 residues. This CDR3 is CASSLILGLAWDEQFF. CDR3 coding DNA: TGTGCCAGCAGCTTGATTCTAGGACTAGCGTGGGATGAGCAGTTCTTC.

Turning to this clone: The junction does not match germline at one end; this may be a read error. The chain employs TRBV12-3 or TRBV12-4 and TRBJ1-2, with TRBD1 identical over 7 bases. The CDR3 is 13 amino acids. CDR3 sequence: CASSSQGTEPYFF. The DNA of the CDR3 is TGTGCCAGCAGCTCGCAAGGGACAGAGCCTTACTTCTTC.

The chain joins TRBV11-1 to TRBJ2-3; maybe TRBD2 (6 bases). The CDR3 has 16 amino acids. V gave up 5 bases and J gave up 4 bases, with 19 bases separating them. Germline V CDR1 and CDR2: SGHAT, FQDESV (reference sequence). The CDR3 DNA is TGTGCCAGCAGCCCCCGACCAGTGGGGGAGGCAGATACGCAGTATTTT. Translating gives CASSPRPVGEADTQYF. Looking up the rest from reference TRBV11-1 and TRBJ2-3 gives the full variable domain: EAEVAQSPRYKITEKSQAVAFWCDPISGHATLYWYRQILGQGPELLVQFQDESVVDDSQLPKDRFSAERLKGVDSTLKIQPAELGDSAMYLCASSPRPVGEADTQYFGPGTRLTVL.